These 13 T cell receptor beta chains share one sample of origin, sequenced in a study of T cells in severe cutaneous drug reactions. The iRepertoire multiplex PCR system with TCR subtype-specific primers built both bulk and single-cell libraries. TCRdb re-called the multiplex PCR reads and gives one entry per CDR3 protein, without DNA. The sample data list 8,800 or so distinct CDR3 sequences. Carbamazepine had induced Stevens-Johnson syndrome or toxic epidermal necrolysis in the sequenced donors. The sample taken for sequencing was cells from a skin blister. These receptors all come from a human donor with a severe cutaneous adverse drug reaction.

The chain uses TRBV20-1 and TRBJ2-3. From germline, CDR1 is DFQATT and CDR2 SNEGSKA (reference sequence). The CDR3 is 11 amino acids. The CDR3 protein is CSASGTDTQYF.

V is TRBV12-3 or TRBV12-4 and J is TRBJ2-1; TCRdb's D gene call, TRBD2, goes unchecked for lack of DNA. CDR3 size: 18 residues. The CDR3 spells CASGGELAHGRAYNEQFF.

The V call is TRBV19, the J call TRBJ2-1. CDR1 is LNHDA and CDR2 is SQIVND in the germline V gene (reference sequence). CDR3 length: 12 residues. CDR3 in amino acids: CASEGTYNEQFF. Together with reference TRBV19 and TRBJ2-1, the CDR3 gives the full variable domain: DGGITQSPKYLFRKEGQNVTLSCEQNLNHDAMYWYRQDPGQGLRLIYYSQIVNDFQKGDIAEGYSVSREKKESFPLTVTSAQKNPTAFYLCASEGTYNEQFFGPGTRLTVL.

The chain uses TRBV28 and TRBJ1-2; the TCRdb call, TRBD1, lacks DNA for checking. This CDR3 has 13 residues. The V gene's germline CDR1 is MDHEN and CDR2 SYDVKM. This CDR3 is CASMGGGSYGYTF.

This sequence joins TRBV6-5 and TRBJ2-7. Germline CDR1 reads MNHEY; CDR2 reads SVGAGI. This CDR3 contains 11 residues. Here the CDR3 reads CASSLGLEQYF.

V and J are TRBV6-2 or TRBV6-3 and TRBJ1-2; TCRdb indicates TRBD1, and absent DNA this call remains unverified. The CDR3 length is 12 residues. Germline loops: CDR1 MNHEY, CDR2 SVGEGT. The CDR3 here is CASSFDRVVYTF.

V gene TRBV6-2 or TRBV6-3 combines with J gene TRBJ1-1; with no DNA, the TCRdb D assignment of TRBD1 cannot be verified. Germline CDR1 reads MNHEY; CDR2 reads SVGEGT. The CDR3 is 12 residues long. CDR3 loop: CASSRTGPEAFF.

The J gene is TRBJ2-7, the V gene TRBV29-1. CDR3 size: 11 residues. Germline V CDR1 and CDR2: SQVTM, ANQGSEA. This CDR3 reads CSAVRGYEQYF.

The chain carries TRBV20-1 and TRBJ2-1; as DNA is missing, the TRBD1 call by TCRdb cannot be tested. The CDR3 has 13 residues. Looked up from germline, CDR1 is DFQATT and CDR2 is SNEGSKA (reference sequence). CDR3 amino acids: CSARDTYGGEQFF.

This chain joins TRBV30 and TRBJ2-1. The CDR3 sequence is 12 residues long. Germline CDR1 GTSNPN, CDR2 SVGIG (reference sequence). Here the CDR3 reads CAWSAHYNEQFF.

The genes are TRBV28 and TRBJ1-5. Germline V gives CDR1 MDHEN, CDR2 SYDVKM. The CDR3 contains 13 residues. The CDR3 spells CASITASNQPQHF. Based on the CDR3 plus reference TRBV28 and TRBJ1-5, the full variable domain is DVKVTQSSRYLVKRTGEKVFLECVQDMDHENMFWYRQDPGLGLRLIYFSYDVKMKEKGDIPEGYSVSREKKERFSLILESASTNQTSMYLCASITASNQPQHFGDGTRLSIL.

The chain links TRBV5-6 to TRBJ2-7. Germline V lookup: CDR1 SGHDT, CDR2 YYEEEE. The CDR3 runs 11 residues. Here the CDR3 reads CASSSYTEQYF.

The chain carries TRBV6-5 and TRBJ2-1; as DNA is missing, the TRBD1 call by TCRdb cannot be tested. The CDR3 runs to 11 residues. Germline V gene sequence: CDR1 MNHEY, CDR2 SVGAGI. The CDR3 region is CASTLGGEQFF.